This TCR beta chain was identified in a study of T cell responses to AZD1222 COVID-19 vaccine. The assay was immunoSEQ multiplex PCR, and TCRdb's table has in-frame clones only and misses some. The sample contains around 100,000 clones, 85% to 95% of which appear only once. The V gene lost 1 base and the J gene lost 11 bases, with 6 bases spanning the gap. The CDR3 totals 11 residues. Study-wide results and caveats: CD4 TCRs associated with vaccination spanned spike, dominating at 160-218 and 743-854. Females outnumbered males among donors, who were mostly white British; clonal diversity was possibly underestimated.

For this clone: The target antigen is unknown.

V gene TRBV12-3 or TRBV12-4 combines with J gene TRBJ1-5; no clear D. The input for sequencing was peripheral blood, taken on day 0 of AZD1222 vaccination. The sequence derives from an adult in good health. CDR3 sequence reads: CASSLGESQHF. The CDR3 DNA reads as TGTGCCAGCAGTTTAGGGGAATCCCAGCATTTT.